This entry lists 14 T cell receptor beta chains sequenced from one sample in a study of cytomegalovirus exposure and HLA in healthy donors. Produced via immunoSEQ multiplex PCR; TCRdb's table is partial and in-frame only. The sample holds around 300,000 clones, roughly 88% seen once. The specimen sequenced was PBMCs. The receptors come from a woman under 30 in good health and CMV-seronegative.

V is TRBV2 and J is TRBJ2-7; possible D gene TRBD2, 6 bases. Trimming took off 1 base at V and 3 bases at J, with 19 bases between the two ends. Germline lookup yields CDR1 SNHLY and CDR2 FYNNEI. The CDR3 runs 17 residues. CDR3 DNA sequence: TGTGCCAGCAGTGAAGTACCTTCCCTCACCGGGAGCTACGAGCAGTACTTC. Its protein is CASSEVPSLTGSYEQYF.

V gene TRBV10-3 combines with J gene TRBJ1-2, with D possibly matching TRBD1 (5 bases). Germline V gene sequence: CDR1 ENHRY, CDR2 SYGVKD. V was cut by 0 bases and J by 4 bases, with 12 bases left in between. The CDR3 loop spans 15 amino acids. In DNA, the CDR3 is TGTGCCATCAGTGAGTCCAGGGCACAGAGCTATGGCTACACCTTC. Translating it yields CAISESRAQSYGYTF.

This clone showed up just once. The chain links TRBV7-2 to TRBJ2-5, with D possibly TRBD1 on 6 matching bases. Germline lookup yields CDR1 SGHTA and CDR2 FQGNSA. Trimming cost V 1 base and J 5 bases, with 8 bases left between them. The CDR3 totals 13 residues. The CDR3: CASSLVGGETQYF. CDR3 nucleotide sequence: TGTGCCAGCAGCTTAGTAGGGGGTGAGACCCAGTACTTC.

The V gene is TRBV7-2, the J gene TRBJ2-7; D possibly corresponds to TRBD2 (5 bases). The germline V and J ends were trimmed by 0 bases and 2 bases, with 17 bases remaining between them. The CDR3 is made up of 17 amino acids. Per germline, CDR1 SGHTA and CDR2 FQGNSA. CDR3 sequence: CASSLAERWERPYEQYF. As DNA, the CDR3 is TGTGCCAGCAGCTTAGCTGAACGGTGGGAGAGACCCTACGAGCAGTACTTC.

This clone has only a few counts. The chain uses TRBV5-4 and TRBJ1-5; no clear D gene. Germline V gene sequence: CDR1 SGHNT, CDR2 YYREEE (reference sequence). The CDR3 loop spans 12 amino acids. Trimming took 1 base from V and 9 from J, leaving 8 bases between them. CDR3 sequence reads: CASSLSSGPQHF. The DNA of the CDR3 is TGTGCCAGCAGCTTGAGCAGCGGGCCCCAGCATTTT.

This clone was recorded a few times. The chain carries TRBV29-1 and TRBJ1-5; no firm D call. Deletions cut 4 bases from V and 7 bases from J, with 11 bases between. The CDR3 length is 12 residues. From germline, CDR1 is SQVTM and CDR2 ANQGSEA. The CDR3 protein is CSVGREGQPQHF. The CDR3 nucleotides are TGCAGCGTTGGTAGGGAGGGCCAGCCCCAGCATTTT.

As concerns this clone: One junction end does not reproduce the germline sequence, and a read error may be involved. The CDR3 loop is CASSIETGTSGSSQFF. For the CDR3, the DNA is TGTGCCAGTAGCATAGAGACCGGGACTAGCGGGAGTTCGCAGTTCTTC. This chain uses TRBV19 with TRBJ2-1; TRBD2 matches at 14 bases. Germline V CDR1 and CDR2: LNHDA, SQIVND (reference sequence). The CDR3 consists of 16 residues.

This chain joins TRBV29-1 and TRBJ2-3; 14 bases fit TRBD2. Germline-derived CDR1 and CDR2 are SQVTM and ANQGSEA. The J segment lost 3 bases and the V segment lost 7 bases, leaving 6 bases of the junction unmatched. This CDR3 is 15 amino acids long. The CDR3 DNA is TGCAGCGCAGTAAGACTAGCGGGAGGGACAGATACGCAGTATTTT. This sequence encodes CSAVRLAGGTDTQYF.

The chain combines TRBV27 with TRBJ2-3, with 7 bases that match TRBD1. Losses at the gene ends were 1 base for V and 2 bases for J; bases not matched to a gene: 3. CDR1 and CDR2 (germline): MNHEY, SMNVEV (reference sequence). CDR3 size: 15 residues. The CDR3 reads CASSLWTGTTDTQYF. CDR3 bases: TGTGCCAGCAGTTTATGGACAGGAACCACAGATACGCAGTATTTT.

V is TRBV5-1 and J is TRBJ2-3, with 7 bases identical to TRBD1. CDR3 length: 13 residues. V dropped 2 bases and J dropped 5; count of bases not matched to a gene: 2. Per germline, CDR1 SGHRS and CDR2 YFSETQ. CDR3 amino acids: CASSFAGGDTQYF. The DNA for the CDR3 is TGCGCCAGCAGCTTTGCAGGGGGAGATACGCAGTATTTT. Complete variable domain (other parts from reference TRBV5-1 and TRBJ2-3): KAGVTQTPRYLIKTRGQQVTLSCSPISGHRSVSWYQQTPGQGLQFLFEYFSETQRNKGNFPGRFSGRQFSNSRSEMNVSTLELGDSALYLCASSFAGGDTQYFGPGTRLTVL.

A few counts support this clone. The chain joins TRBV6-5 to TRBJ2-5; possibly TRBD2 for D (5 bases). The CDR3 is made up of 12 amino acids. V was pared by 8 bases and J by 0 bases, with 7 bases between. Germline assignment: CDR1 MNHEY and CDR2 SVGAGI. CDR3 DNA: TGTGCCAGCGGGGAGTACCAAGAGACCCAGTACTTC. Encoded protein: CASGEYQETQYF.

The chain carries TRBV28 and TRBJ1-1, with 8 bases that match TRBD1. The CDR3 has 17 amino acids. With 5 bases clipped from V and 3 bases from J, the junction kept 14 bases outside the gene matches. Germline V gives CDR1 MDHEN, CDR2 SYDVKM. The CDR3 region has the DNA TGTGCCAGCAGTCCCGGACAGGGAAGACAGCGATACACTGAAGCTTTCTTT. This sequence encodes CASSPGQGRQRYTEAFF.

This chain connects TRBV7-9 to TRBJ2-1; tentative D call: TRBD2 (6 bases). CDR3 length: 14 amino acids. Germline V lookup: CDR1 SEHNR, CDR2 FQNEAQ (reference sequence). V was pared by 4 bases and J by 8 bases, with 15 bases between. The CDR3 reads CASSSLANPDEQFF. CDR3 sequence (DNA): TGTGCCAGCAGCTCACTAGCAAATCCTGATGAGCAGTTCTTC.

The sample holds one count of this clone. The chain is built from TRBV7-6 and TRBJ2-2, with unresolved D. Trimming took off 0 bases at V and 2 bases at J, with 10 bases between the two ends. CDR1 and CDR2 (germline): SGHVS, FNYEAQ. This CDR3 has 16 amino acids. The CDR3 DNA reads as TGTGCCAGCAGCTTAGCGCGGTATAAAAACACCGGGGAGCTGTTTTTT. It is translated as CASSLARYKNTGELFF.